The clone carrying this TCR beta chain was counted ten times or more. What it recognizes is unknown. This sample was included in a study of T cells after yellow fever vaccination. Regarding the study as a whole: A large majority of primary-vaccination clones showed up again after the booster (96% CD4, approximately 90% CD8). Weaker in magnitude, the secondary response showed a faster peak on day 5 versus 15.

V lost 4 bases to trimming and J lost 2 bases, with 10 bases between them. The CDR3 runs to 14 residues. The germline gives CDR1 MGHRA, CDR2 YSYEKL. TCRdb used MiXCR to reprocess the 5' RACE reads, holding one entry per CDR3 protein. The sample yields 70,000 to 80,000 distinct CDR3 sequences, 7.3% seen once. This material consisted of CD8+ T cells sorted from PBMCs, taken more than 8 days after the first yellow fever vaccination. The sequence came from a man aged 18 to 29 who received the YFV17D yellow fever vaccine. V and J are TRBV4-1 and TRBJ2-3; D gene ambiguous. CDR3 amino acids: CASSPRAPTDTQYF. The DNA for the CDR3 is TGCGCCAGCAGCCCTCGGGCTCCCACAGATACGCAGTATTTT.